This TCR beta chain was documented in a study of CD8+ T cells in alopecia areata. Study-level background: Percent of scalp involved defined treated patients' severity scores. Notes on the study in general: In scalp and blood during tofacitinib, many expanded lesional clones persisted. Tofacitinib yielded significantly lower scalp clonality and fewer expanded CD8+ clones among the top 100.

Germline loops: CDR1 MNHEY, CDR2 SVGAGI. The CDR3 is 16 amino acids. V lost 1 base and J lost 3, with 13 bases in between. The sample's treatment: oral pan-JAK inhibitor, 5-10 mg twice daily. Samples from alopecia areata patients were lesional scalp punch biopsies and peripheral blood. This clone was picked up a small number of times. Its antigen remains unknown. As the sequencing template, cDNA was produced by extracting RNA and reverse transcribing it. Sequencing used immunoSEQ multiplex PCR; TCRdb keeps in-frame clones, though not all of them. The sample holds under 350,000 clones, 55% to 75% seen once.

This chain uses TRBV6-5 with TRBJ1-5, with D possibly being TRBD1 (6 bases). This clonotype was obtained from a human donor with alopecia areata. The source material was CD4+ T cells sorted from blood, sampled at week 24, from a patient treated with tofacitinib. CDR3 protein: CASSYWGGTINQPQHF. The CDR3 region has the DNA TGTGCCAGCAGTTACTGGGGAGGGACAATCAATCAGCCCCAGCATTTT.